A single sample is the source of the 30 T cell receptor beta chains below, sequenced in a study of blood T cell repertoires in COVID-19 (TCRdb year 2020). The receptor library was made with the immunoSEQ multiplex PCR assay. TCRdb retrieved this table from immuneACCESS and kept in-frame rearrangements only. Not all clones are present; in checked studies, unresolved V genes account for under half, and no reason is known for the remainder. This sample is represented by around 250,000 clones; around 86% of them were singletons. Approximately 13% of the sample belongs to the ten largest clones. The source material was peripheral blood. These receptors were taken from a man aged 80 or over with acute or convalescent COVID-19.

The V call is TRBV7-2, the J call TRBJ1-1, with 7 bases fitting TRBD1. The CDR3 sequence is 14 residues long. V lost 5 bases, J lost 4 bases, and 7 bases stayed unmatched. Germline V gene lookup returns CDR1 SGHTA and CDR2 FQGNSA. CDR3 region: CASSLGQPTTEAFF. Here the CDR3 DNA reads TGTGCCAGCAGCCTGGGACAGCCAACCACTGAAGCTTTCTTT.

This clone was observed a single time. The chain uses TRBV23-1 and TRBJ1-5, with unresolved D. TRBV23-1 is an ORF, with its function uncertain. Trimming took 4 bases from V and 4 from J, leaving 8 bases between them. CDR3 size: 13 residues. The CDR3 is CASSPLRNQPQHF. CDR3 DNA: TGCGCCAGCAGTCCTCTCCGGAATCAGCCCCAGCATTTT.

The chain has TRBV27 and TRBJ2-3; D might be TRBD2 (5 bases). This CDR3 is 14 amino acids long. Germline lookup yields CDR1 MNHEY and CDR2 SMNVEV (reference sequence). V dropped 3 bases and J dropped 3 bases, with 10 bases sitting between them. The CDR3 region is CASSFTGITDTQYF. CDR3 DNA sequence: TGTGCCAGCAGTTTTACGGGGATTACAGATACGCAGTATTTT.

This clone has more than one count but fewer than ten. The chain is built from TRBV18 and TRBJ2-2; 10 nucleotides match TRBD1. CDR1 KGHSH and CDR2 LQKENI come from the germline V gene. The V and J ends lost 3 bases and 5 bases, in that order; junction bases with no gene match: 9. The CDR3 has 17 amino acids. CDR3 loop: CASSPTPGTGVTGELFF. CDR3 sequence (DNA): TGTGCCAGCTCACCTACACCCGGGACAGGGGTTACCGGGGAGCTGTTTTTT.

The rearrangement links TRBV11-2 to TRBJ1-1; a possible D gene is TRBD1 (6 bases). The germline CDR1 and CDR2 sequences are SGHAT and FQNNGV. The CDR3 is 15 residues long. V was cut by 5 bases and J by 1 base, with 14 bases left in between. DNA for the CDR3: TGTGCCAGCAGCCGGGGAACAGGGTCGAACACTGAAGCTTTCTTT. Its translation: CASSRGTGSNTEAFF.

This chain uses TRBV19 with TRBJ2-1; 12 positions match TRBD2. CDR3 length equals 15 residues. V dropped 4 bases and J dropped 7; count of bases not matched to a gene: 5. Germline CDR1 LNHDA, CDR2 SQIVND (reference sequence). In DNA form, the CDR3 reads TGTGCCAGTAGTACAGCCGGGACTAGCGGGAATGAGCAGTTCTTC. Its protein is CASSTAGTSGNEQFF.

This clone was seen more than once but under ten times. This sample includes further DNA sequences coding for the same CDR3. This chain links TRBV7-2 with TRBJ1-2; D gene unclear. CDR3 length: 14 amino acids. Germline V lookup: CDR1 SGHTA, CDR2 FQGNSA. V lost 1 base, J lost 0 bases, and 6 bases lay in between. CDR3 residues: CASSLETPNYGYTF. CDR3 nucleotide sequence: TGTGCCAGCAGCTTAGAGACACCTAACTATGGCTACACCTTC.

V is TRBV5-6 and J is TRBJ1-4, with 7 nucleotides matching TRBD1. The V gene's germline CDR1 is SGHDT and CDR2 YYEEEE. Unmatched junction bases numbered 10, after V lost 4 bases and J lost 7 bases. CDR3 length: 15 residues. Written as DNA, the CDR3 is TGTGCCAGCAGCCTATTGGGGACAGAAGGTGAAAAACTGTTTTTT. Its translation: CASSLLGTEGEKLFF.

DNA for the CDR3: TGTGCCAGCAGTTACGGGGCAGGAGTTAATCAGCCCCAGCATTTT. Protein: CASSYGAGVNQPQHF. The chain has TRBV6-5 and TRBJ1-5; tentative D call: TRBD1 (5 bases). Per the germline V gene, CDR1 is MNHEY and CDR2 is SVGAGI. The CDR3 length is 15 residues. V shed 2 bases and J shed 4 bases, with 12 bases lying between them.

The V and J genes are TRBV5-4 and TRBJ1-1; D remains unclear. Trimming removed 0 bases at V and 1 base at J, with 7 bases between. Germline V gene data show CDR1 as SGHNT and CDR2 as YYREEE (reference sequence). There are 14 residues in the CDR3. The CDR3 reads CASSLGHRNTEAFF. The DNA of the CDR3 is TGTGCCAGCAGCTTGGGCCACAGGAACACTGAAGCTTTCTTT.

The chain employs TRBV19 and TRBJ1-1; the match to TRBD1 covers 8 bases. V was pared by 8 bases and J by 3 bases, with 5 bases of the junction left unmatched. This CDR3 comprises 13 residues. Germline values: CDR1 LNHDA, CDR2 SQIVND (reference sequence). CDR3 protein: CASGDRPHTEAFF. The DNA for the CDR3 is TGTGCCAGTGGGGACAGGCCGCACACTGAAGCTTTCTTT.

The chain is built from TRBV4-1 and TRBJ1-5; 8 bases agree with TRBD1. Looked up from germline, CDR1 is MGHRA and CDR2 is YSYEKL. V lost 2 bases to trimming and J lost 0 bases; unmatched junction nucleotides: 6. This CDR3 is 17 amino acids long. Here the CDR3 DNA reads TGCGCCAGCAGCCAATCCGGACAGGGAGGTAGCAATCAGCCCCAGCATTTT. Translated: CASSQSGQGGSNQPQHF.

This chain connects TRBV5-6 to TRBJ1-1; TRBD1 might be the D (5 bases). The CDR3 has 14 residues. Trimming removed 3 bases from V and 0 bases from J, with 9 bases in between. Germline assignment: CDR1 SGHDT and CDR2 YYEEEE. The CDR3 region is CASSSDIMNTEAFF. The CDR3 nucleotides read TGTGCCAGCAGCTCGGACATAATGAACACTGAAGCTTTCTTT.

The chain employs TRBV5-4 and TRBJ2-3, with D perhaps matching TRBD1 (6 bases). Trimming removed 3 bases from V and 2 bases from J, with 13 bases in between. This CDR3 has 15 amino acids. Germline CDR1 SGHNT, CDR2 YYREEE (reference sequence). DNA for the CDR3: TGTGCCAGCAGCTCCGGACAGATAAACACAGATACGCAGTATTTT. This encodes CASSSGQINTDTQYF.

The CDR3 reads CASSLWGGLDETQYF. The CDR3 nucleotides read TGTGCCAGCAGTTTGTGGGGGGGACTAGATGAGACCCAGTACTTC. The J gene is TRBJ2-5, the V gene TRBV28; 8 bases agree with TRBD2. Germline V gene sequence: CDR1 MDHEN, CDR2 SYDVKM. V was pared by 3 bases and J by 5 bases, with 8 bases of the junction left unmatched. The CDR3 covers 15 residues.

The chain has TRBV12-5 and TRBJ2-1; 12 bases are a match to TRBD2. The CDR3 has 13 residues. The germline gives CDR1 LGHNT, CDR2 FRNRAP. Germline trimming cut 6 bases from V and 7 bases from J; bases unmatched to any gene: 1. CDR3: CASGLAGGNEQFF. DNA for the CDR3: TGTGCTAGTGGGCTAGCGGGAGGGAATGAGCAGTTCTTC.

Concerning this clone itself: The same CDR3 can be traced to other DNA sequences in this sample. The chain carries TRBV28 and TRBJ1-4; unclear D gene. Trimming shortened V by 6 bases and J by 2 bases, and 7 bases separated the two germline ends. Germline V gives CDR1 MDHEN, CDR2 SYDVKM. CDR3 length: 13 residues. The CDR3 loop reads CASRTGTNEKLFF. As DNA, the CDR3 is TGTGCCAGCAGGACGGGGACTAATGAAAAACTGTTTTTT. Combining the CDR3 with reference TRBV28 and TRBJ1-4 gives the whole variable domain DVKVTQSSRYLVKRTGEKVFLECVQDMDHENMFWYRQDPGLGLRLIYFSYDVKMKEKGDIPEGYSVSREKKERFSLILESASTNQTSMYLCASRTGTNEKLFFGSGTQLSVL.

This clone was seen just once. Other DNA sequences in the sample encode the same CDR3. V and J are TRBV5-1 and TRBJ2-7; 8 nucleotides align to TRBD2. Per germline, CDR1 SGHRS and CDR2 YFSETQ. There are 14 residues in the CDR3. V gave up 3 bases and J gave up 0 bases; unmatched junction bases: 2. Here the CDR3 reads CASSSSGSSYEQYF. The CDR3 DNA reads as TGCGCCAGCAGCTCGAGCGGGAGCTCCTACGAGCAGTACTTC.

This chain connects TRBV28 to TRBJ2-7, with TRBD2 matching over 8 bases. This CDR3 spans 13 amino acids. Per the germline V gene, CDR1 is MDHEN and CDR2 is SYDVKM. The trim removed 6 bases at V and 3 bases at J, leaving 4 bases unmatched. CDR3 amino acids: CASRVAGNYEQYF. The CDR3, as DNA: TGTGCCAGCAGGGTAGCGGGAAACTACGAGCAGTACTTC.

This chain links TRBV24-1 with TRBJ2-1; 11 positions agree with TRBD2. The CDR3 runs 16 residues. After removal of 5 bases from V and 8 bases from J, the junction contained 10 bases not matched to a gene. The germline CDR1 and CDR2 sequences are KGHDR and SFDVKD. The CDR3 loop is CATSAWGLAARDEQFF. The CDR3 DNA is TGTGCCACCAGTGCCTGGGGACTAGCGGCCCGGGATGAGCAGTTCTTC.

V and J are TRBV19 and TRBJ2-1; 9 bases line up with TRBD2. This CDR3 has 16 amino acids. Germline V gives CDR1 LNHDA, CDR2 SQIVND (reference sequence). V gave up 3 bases and J gave up 3 bases; unmatched junction bases: 6. The CDR3, as DNA: TGTGCCAGTAGTATCGAAACTAGCGGGTTCTACAATGAGCAGTTCTTC. Protein sequence: CASSIETSGFYNEQFF.

The chain uses TRBV3-1 (or the pseudogene TRBV3-2) and TRBJ2-7; 13 nucleotides line up with TRBD2. Germline trimming cut 4 bases from V and 6 bases from J; bases unmatched to any gene: 12. This CDR3 spans 17 amino acids. Germline CDR1 reads LGHDT; CDR2 reads YNNKEL (reference sequence). The CDR3 loop is CASSLATGRLAGGEQYF. The CDR3 DNA reads as TGTGCCAGCAGCCTTGCTACAGGGCGACTAGCGGGAGGCGAGCAGTACTTC.

The chain joins TRBV5-1 to TRBJ1-4; 9 bases are a match to TRBD1. The germline V gene has CDR1 SGHRS and CDR2 YFSETQ. V shed 1 base and J 8 bases; nucleotides not matched to a gene: 9. The CDR3 totals 16 residues. This CDR3 reads CASSLNNRGLGEKLFF. CDR3 nucleotide sequence: TGCGCCAGCAGCTTGAACAACAGGGGGCTGGGAGAAAAACTGTTTTTT. Variable domain in full (rest from reference TRBV5-1 and TRBJ1-4): KAGVTQTPRYLIKTRGQQVTLSCSPISGHRSVSWYQQTPGQGLQFLFEYFSETQRNKGNFPGRFSGRQFSNSRSEMNVSTLELGDSALYLCASSLNNRGLGEKLFFGSGTQLSVL.

The rearrangement joins TRBV2 to TRBJ2-1; 7 bases are shared with TRBD1. The length of the CDR3 is 15 residues. After removal of 5 bases from V and 2 bases from J, the junction contained 6 bases not matched to a gene. Germline CDR1 and CDR2: SNHLY and FYNNEI. The CDR3 nucleotides are TGTGCCAGCAGTCGCAGACAGGGTCCCTACAATGAGCAGTTCTTC. It codes for CASSRRQGPYNEQFF. The full variable domain, in which reference TRBV2 and TRBJ2-1 provide the parts outside the CDR3, is EPEVTQTPSHQVTQMGQEVILRCVPISNHLYFYWYRQILGQKVEFLVSFYNNEISEKSEIFDDQFSVERPDGSNFTLKIRSTKLEDSAMYFCASSRRQGPYNEQFFGPGTRLTVL.

The rearrangement joins TRBV20-1 to TRBJ2-7; D uncertain. The CDR3 runs 11 residues. V dropped 1 base and J dropped 5 bases, with 6 bases sitting between them. Germline loops: CDR1 DFQATT, CDR2 SNEGSKA (reference sequence). The DNA of the CDR3 is TGCAGTGCTAGAGTCCGAGACGAGCAGTACTTC. The encoded protein is CSARVRDEQYF.

This clone has a single count. The chain links TRBV28 to TRBJ1-3, with a weak D call TRBD1 (5 bases). The CDR3 covers 14 residues. V dropped 3 bases and J dropped 4 bases, with 10 bases sitting between them. Germline CDR1 is MDHEN and CDR2 is SYDVKM. The CDR3 DNA reads as TGTGCCAGCAGTTTTCGGGGGGACGGAAACACCATATATTTT. Protein: CASSFRGDGNTIYF.

The chain is built from TRBV5-4 and TRBJ1-3; D may be TRBD1 (6 bases). Germline V gene sequence: CDR1 SGHNT, CDR2 YYREEE (reference sequence). V lost 4 bases to trimming and J lost 2 bases, with 19 bases between them. This CDR3 is built from 17 residues. The CDR3 nucleotides read TGTGCCAGCAGCCCTGGGGGCACTTGGGCCCCTGGAAACACCATATATTTT. It codes for CASSPGGTWAPGNTIYF.

This clone has just a few counts. The gene calls are TRBV7-8 and TRBJ1-2; 8 positions match TRBD1. The junction had 4 bases not matched to a gene; V was cut back by 1 base and J by 6 bases. This CDR3 comprises 14 residues. The germline gives CDR1 SGHVS, CDR2 FQNEAQ. The CDR3 is CASSLGTGRDGYTF. The CDR3 DNA is TGTGCCAGCAGCTTAGGGACAGGGAGAGATGGCTACACCTTC. Complete variable domain (other parts from reference TRBV7-8 and TRBJ1-2): GAGVSQSPRYKVAKRGQDVALRCDPISGHVSLFWYQQALGQGPEFLTYFQNEAQLDKSGLPSDRFFAERPEGSVSTLKIQRTQQEDSAVYLCASSLGTGRDGYTFGSGTRLTVV.

The rearrangement joins TRBV13 to TRBJ1-6; D is undetermined. Germline CDR1 is PRHDT and CDR2 is FYEKMQ (reference sequence). V was shortened by 0 bases and J by 9 bases, with 3 bases between the two germline ends. The CDR3 extends over 12 amino acids. The DNA for the CDR3 is TGTGCCAGCAGCTTAGGGGCTTCACCCCTCCACTTT. Translating gives CASSLGASPLHF.

The chain uses TRBV19 and TRBJ1-1; 8 positions match TRBD1. The trim removed 6 bases at V and 4 bases at J, leaving 4 bases unmatched. Germline V lookup: CDR1 LNHDA, CDR2 SQIVND (reference sequence). CDR3 length: 13 residues. The CDR3 loop reads CASRNRGTTEAFF. CDR3 DNA sequence: TGTGCCAGTAGGAACAGGGGGACCACTGAAGCTTTCTTT.